This entry lists 5 T cell receptor beta chains sequenced from one sample in a study of beta chain features in type 1 diabetes. Broader study findings: Shorter TCRB CDR3s, moderately but significantly so, marked every one of the four CD4+ subsets in Type 1 diabetes patients.

Investigators reverse transcribed all isolated RNA, so they sequenced expressed TCRB transcripts. Data came from immunoSEQ multiplex PCR; TCRdb stores just in-frame clones and leaves some out. The sample contains roughly 300,000 clones, around 9.7% of which appear only once. Their cognate antigens are unknown. Sequenced input: central memory CD4+ T cells from blood. These TCRs come from a man aged 25-45 years with type 1 diabetes.

The rearrangement joins TRBV10-3 to TRBJ1-2; the D is unclear. The V end lost 6 bases, the J end lost 0 bases, and 8 bases lay between the germline ends. This CDR3 spans 13 amino acids. Germline V gene sequence: CDR1 ENHRY, CDR2 SYGVKD. The CDR3 DNA follows: TGTGCCATCAGGTTAGGGTCTAACTATGGCTACACCTTC. Translated: CAIRLGSNYGYTF.

Concerning this clone: This CDR3 is also generated by other DNA sequences in the sample. The chain recombines TRBV5-1 with TRBJ1-1; D uncertain. Trimming removed 1 base at V and 1 base at J, with 5 bases between. Germline-derived CDR1 and CDR2 are SGHRS and YFSETQ. The CDR3 totals 13 residues. The CDR3 reads CASSLQWNTEAFF. CDR3 nucleotide sequence: TGCGCCAGCAGCTTGCAATGGAACACTGAAGCTTTCTTT.

This clone has more than one count but fewer than ten. The chain employs TRBV10-1 and TRBJ1-1; 9 bases line up with TRBD1. The CDR3 consists of 13 residues. Germline lookup yields CDR1 WNHNN and CDR2 SYGVQD (reference sequence). J was trimmed by 6 bases and V by 6 bases; bases with no gene match: 5. The CDR3 protein is CASRRDREAEAFF. As DNA, the CDR3 is TGCGCCAGCAGGCGGGACAGGGAGGCTGAAGCTTTCTTT.

The rearrangement uses TRBV19 and TRBJ2-2, with D hard to call. The CDR3 consists of 14 residues. Looked up from germline, CDR1 is LNHDA and CDR2 is SQIVND (reference sequence). The V gene lost 4 bases and the J gene lost 4 bases, with 10 bases spanning the gap. CDR3 amino acids: CASSTLQLTGELFF. CDR3 DNA: TGTGCCAGTAGTACGCTTCAACTCACCGGGGAGCTGTTTTTT. Full variable domain (remainder filled in from reference TRBV19 and TRBJ2-2): DGGITQSPKYLFRKEGQNVTLSCEQNLNHDAMYWYRQDPGQGLRLIYYSQIVNDFQKGDIAEGYSVSREKKESFPLTVTSAQKNPTAFYLCASSTLQLTGELFFGEGSRLTVL.

The chain recombines TRBV29-1 with TRBJ2-3, with TRBD1 as a possible D gene (5 bases). This CDR3 is built from 11 residues. V lost 8 bases and J 4 bases, leaving 10 bases between the germline ends. In germline, CDR1 is SQVTM, CDR2 ANQGSEA. In DNA form, the CDR3 reads TGCAGCTCACGACAGTCAGATACGCAGTATTTT. It translates to CSSRQSDTQYF.